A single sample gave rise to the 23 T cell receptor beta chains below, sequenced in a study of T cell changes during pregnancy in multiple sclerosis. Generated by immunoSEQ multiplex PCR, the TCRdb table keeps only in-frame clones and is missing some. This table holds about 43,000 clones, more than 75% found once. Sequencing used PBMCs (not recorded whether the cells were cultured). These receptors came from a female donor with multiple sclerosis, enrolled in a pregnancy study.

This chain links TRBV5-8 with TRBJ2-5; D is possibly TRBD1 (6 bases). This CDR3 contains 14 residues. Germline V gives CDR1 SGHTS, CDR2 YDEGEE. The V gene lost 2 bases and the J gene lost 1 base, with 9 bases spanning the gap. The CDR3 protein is CASSFRTVQETQYF. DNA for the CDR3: TGTGCCAGCAGCTTCCGGACAGTCCAAGAGACCCAGTACTTC. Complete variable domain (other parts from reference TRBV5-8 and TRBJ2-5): EAGVTQSPTHLIKTRGQQATLRCSPISGHTSVYWYQQALGLGLQFLLWYDEGEERNRGNFPPRFSGRQFPNYSSELNVNALELEDSALYLCASSFRTVQETQYFGPGTRLLVL.

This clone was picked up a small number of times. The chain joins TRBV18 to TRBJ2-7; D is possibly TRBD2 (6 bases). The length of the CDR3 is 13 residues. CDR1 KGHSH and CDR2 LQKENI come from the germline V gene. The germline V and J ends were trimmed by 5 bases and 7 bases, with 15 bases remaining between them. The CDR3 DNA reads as TGTGCCAGCTCAGGCGGAGGGAGTTCGGAGCAGTACTTC. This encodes CASSGGGSSEQYF.

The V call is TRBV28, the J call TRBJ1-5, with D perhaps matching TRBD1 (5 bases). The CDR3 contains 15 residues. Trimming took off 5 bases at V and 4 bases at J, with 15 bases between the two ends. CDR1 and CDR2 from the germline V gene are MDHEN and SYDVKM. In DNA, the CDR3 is TGTGCCAGCAGTAGCAGGGTGGCCCGTAATCAGCCCCAGCATTTT. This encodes CASSSRVARNQPQHF.

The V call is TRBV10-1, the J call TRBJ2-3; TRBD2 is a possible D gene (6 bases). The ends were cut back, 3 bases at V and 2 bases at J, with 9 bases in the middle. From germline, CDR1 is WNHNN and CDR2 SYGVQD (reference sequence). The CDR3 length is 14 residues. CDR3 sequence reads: CASSDGGATDTQYF. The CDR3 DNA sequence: TGCGCCAGCAGTGATGGCGGGGCCACAGATACGCAGTATTTT.

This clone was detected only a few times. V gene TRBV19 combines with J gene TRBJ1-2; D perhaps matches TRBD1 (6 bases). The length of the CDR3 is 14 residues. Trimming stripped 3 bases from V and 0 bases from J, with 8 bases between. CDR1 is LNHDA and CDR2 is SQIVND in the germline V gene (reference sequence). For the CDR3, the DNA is TGTGCCAGTAGTATCTGGACAGCTAACTATGGCTACACCTTC. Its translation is CASSIWTANYGYTF.

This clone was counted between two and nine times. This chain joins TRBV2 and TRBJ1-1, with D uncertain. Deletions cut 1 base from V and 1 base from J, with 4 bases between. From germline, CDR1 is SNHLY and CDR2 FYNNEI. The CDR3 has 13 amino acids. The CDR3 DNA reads TGTGCCAGCAGTGAAGGGGGGAACACTGAAGCTTTCTTT. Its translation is CASSEGGNTEAFF.

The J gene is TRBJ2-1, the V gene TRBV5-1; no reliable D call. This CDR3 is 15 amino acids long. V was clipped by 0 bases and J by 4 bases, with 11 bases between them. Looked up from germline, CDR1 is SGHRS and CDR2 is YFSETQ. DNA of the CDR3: TGCGCCAGCAGCTTGGATGGTCCATTTTACAATGAGCAGTTCTTC. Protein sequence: CASSLDGPFYNEQFF.

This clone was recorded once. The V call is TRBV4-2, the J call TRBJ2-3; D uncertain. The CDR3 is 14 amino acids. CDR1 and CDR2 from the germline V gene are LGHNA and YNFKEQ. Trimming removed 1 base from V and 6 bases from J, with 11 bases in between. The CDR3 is CASSQGPGLDTQYF. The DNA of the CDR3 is TGTGCCAGCAGCCAAGGGCCGGGTTTGGATACGCAGTATTTT.

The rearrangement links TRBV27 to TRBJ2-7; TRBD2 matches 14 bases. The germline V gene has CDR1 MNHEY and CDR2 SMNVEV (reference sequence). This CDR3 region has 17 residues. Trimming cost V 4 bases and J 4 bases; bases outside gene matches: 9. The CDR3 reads CASSSPDGTSGGYEQYF. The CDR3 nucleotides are TGTGCCAGCAGTTCACCCGACGGGACTAGCGGGGGTTACGAGCAGTACTTC.

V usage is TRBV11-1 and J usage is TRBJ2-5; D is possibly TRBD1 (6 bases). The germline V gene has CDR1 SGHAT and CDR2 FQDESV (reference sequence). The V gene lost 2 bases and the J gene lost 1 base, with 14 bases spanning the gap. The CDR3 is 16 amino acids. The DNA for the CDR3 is TGTGCCAGCAGCTTATTCCAGGGGAATCCCCAAGAGACCCAGTACTTC. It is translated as CASSLFQGNPQETQYF.

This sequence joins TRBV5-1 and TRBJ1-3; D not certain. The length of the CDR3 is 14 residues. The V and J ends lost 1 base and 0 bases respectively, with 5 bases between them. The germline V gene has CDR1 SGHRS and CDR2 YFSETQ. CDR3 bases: TGCGCCAGCAGCTTGAGGGCCTCTGGAAACACCATATATTTT. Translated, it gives CASSLRASGNTIYF.

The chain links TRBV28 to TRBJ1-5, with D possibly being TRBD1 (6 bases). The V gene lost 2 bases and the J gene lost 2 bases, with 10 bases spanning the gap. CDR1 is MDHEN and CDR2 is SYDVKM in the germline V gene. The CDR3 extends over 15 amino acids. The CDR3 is CASSLTGLGNQPQHF. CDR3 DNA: TGTGCCAGCAGTTTAACAGGGTTGGGCAATCAGCCCCAGCATTTT.

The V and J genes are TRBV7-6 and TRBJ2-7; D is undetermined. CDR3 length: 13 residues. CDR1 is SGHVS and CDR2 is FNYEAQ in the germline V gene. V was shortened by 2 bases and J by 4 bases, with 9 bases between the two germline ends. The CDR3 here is CASSLTPEYEQYF. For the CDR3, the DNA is TGTGCCAGCAGCTTAACTCCAGAGTACGAGCAGTACTTC.

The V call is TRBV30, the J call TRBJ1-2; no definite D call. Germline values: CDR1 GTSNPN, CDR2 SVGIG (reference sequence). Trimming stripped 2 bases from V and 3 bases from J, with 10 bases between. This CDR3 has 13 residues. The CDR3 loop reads CAWSKKGDYGYTF. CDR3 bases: TGTGCCTGGAGTAAAAAGGGCGACTATGGCTACACCTTC.

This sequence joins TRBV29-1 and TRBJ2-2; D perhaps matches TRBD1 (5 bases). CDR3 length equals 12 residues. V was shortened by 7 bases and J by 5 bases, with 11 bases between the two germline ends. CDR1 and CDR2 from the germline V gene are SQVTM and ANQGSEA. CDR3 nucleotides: TGCAGCGCCGGGCAGGGAACCGGGGAGCTGTTTTTT. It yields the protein CSAGQGTGELFF.

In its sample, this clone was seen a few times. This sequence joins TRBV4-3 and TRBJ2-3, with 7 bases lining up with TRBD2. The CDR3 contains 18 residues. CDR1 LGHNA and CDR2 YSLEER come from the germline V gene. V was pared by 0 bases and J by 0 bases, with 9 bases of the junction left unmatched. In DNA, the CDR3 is TGCGCCAGCAGCCAAGATCCACCTAGCGGTCCTAGCACAGATACGCAGTATTTT. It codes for CASSQDPPSGPSTDTQYF.

The DNA of the CDR3 is TGTGCCAGCAGTTGGGGACAGGGGGCCTACGAGCAGTACTTC. Its translation is CASSWGQGAYEQYF. The V call is TRBV27, the J call TRBJ2-7; 11 nucleotides agree with TRBD1. With V trimmed by 4 bases and J by 2 bases, 1 base remained unmatched. Germline-derived CDR1 and CDR2 are MNHEY and SMNVEV (reference sequence). This CDR3 is 14 amino acids long.

The CDR3, as DNA: TGTGCCAGTAGTATCAGGGATTCTGGAAACACCATATATTTT. Translating it yields CASSIRDSGNTIYF. This rearrangement joins TRBV19 to TRBJ1-3, with D maybe TRBD1 (5 bases). Trimming took 3 bases from V and 1 from J, leaving 7 bases between them. Looked up from germline, CDR1 is LNHDA and CDR2 is SQIVND (reference sequence). The CDR3 sequence is 14 residues long.

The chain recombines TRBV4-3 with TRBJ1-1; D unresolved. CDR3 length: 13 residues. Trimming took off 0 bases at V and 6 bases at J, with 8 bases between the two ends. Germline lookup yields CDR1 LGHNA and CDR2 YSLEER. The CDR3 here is CASSQDMTPEAFF. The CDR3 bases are TGCGCCAGCAGCCAAGATATGACACCTGAAGCTTTCTTT.

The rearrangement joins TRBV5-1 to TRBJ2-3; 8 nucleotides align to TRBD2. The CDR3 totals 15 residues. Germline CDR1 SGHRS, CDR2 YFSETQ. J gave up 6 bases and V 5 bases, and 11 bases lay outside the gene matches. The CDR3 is CASRPDGTSFDTQYF. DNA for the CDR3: TGCGCCAGCAGACCTGACGGGACTAGTTTTGATACGCAGTATTTT. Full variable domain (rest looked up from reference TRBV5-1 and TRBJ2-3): KAGVTQTPRYLIKTRGQQVTLSCSPISGHRSVSWYQQTPGQGLQFLFEYFSETQRNKGNFPGRFSGRQFSNSRSEMNVSTLELGDSALYLCASRPDGTSFDTQYFGPGTRLTVL.

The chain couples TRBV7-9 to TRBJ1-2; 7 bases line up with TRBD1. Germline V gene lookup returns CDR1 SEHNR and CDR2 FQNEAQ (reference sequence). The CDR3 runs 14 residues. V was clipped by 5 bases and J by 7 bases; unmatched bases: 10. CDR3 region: CASSDQTGTRGYTF. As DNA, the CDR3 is TGTGCCAGCAGCGACCAGACAGGGACGCGTGGCTACACCTTC.

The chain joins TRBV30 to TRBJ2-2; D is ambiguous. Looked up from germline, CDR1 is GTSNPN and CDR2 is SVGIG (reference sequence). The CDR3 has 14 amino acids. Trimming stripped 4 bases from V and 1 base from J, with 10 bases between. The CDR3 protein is CAWTVRGNTGELFF. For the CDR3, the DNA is TGTGCCTGGACTGTTCGCGGGAACACCGGGGAGCTGTTTTTT.

CDR3 sequence reads: CASSPRDPTDTQYF. CDR3 sequence (DNA): TGTGCCAGCAGCCCTCGGGACCCCACAGATACGCAGTATTTT. The rearrangement joins TRBV5-6 to TRBJ2-3; D is tentatively TRBD1 or TRBD2 (5 bases each). V was shortened by 4 bases and J by 2 bases, with 11 bases between the two germline ends. Germline CDR1 is SGHDT and CDR2 is YYEEEE. The CDR3 length is 14 residues. The entire variable domain, with the rest obtained from reference TRBV5-6 and TRBJ2-3, is as follows: DAGVTQSPTHLIKTRGQQVTLRCSPKSGHDTVSWYQQALGQGPQFIFQYYEEEERQRGNFPDRFSGHQFPNYSSELNVNALLLGDSALYLCASSPRDPTDTQYFGPGTRLTVL.